Listed here are 16 T cell receptor beta chains from one sample, sequenced in a study of beta chain features in type 1 diabetes. The sequenced template was cDNA made from the entire isolated RNA. The repertoire was sequenced with immunoSEQ multiplex PCR; TCRdb's copy has only in-frame clones and lacks some. Of about 260,000 clones listed, roughly 21% were seen once; the top ten hold around 0.028%. These receptors are not linked to any known antigen. Study-level results: A moderate, significant TCRB CDR3 shortening appeared in type 1 diabetes across four CD4+ subsets.

Sequencing was performed on naive CD4+ T cells from blood. The source of these receptors is a middle-aged woman with type 1 diabetes.

This clone has more than one count but fewer than ten. The V call is TRBV4-3, the J call TRBJ1-4, with 9 bases aligning to TRBD1. This CDR3 comprises 15 residues. Losses at the gene ends were 4 bases for V and 6 bases for J; bases not matched to a gene: 6. CDR1 is LGHNA and CDR2 is YSLEER in the germline V gene. The CDR3 bases are TGCGCCAGCAGCCCTAACAGGGGGCGGGATGAAAAACTGTTTTTT. It encodes CASSPNRGRDEKLFF.

CDR3 nucleotide sequence: TGTGCCAGCAGCGTAGGTCAGGGATCTTACCACGAGCAGTACTTC. Residues: CASSVGQGSYHEQYF. The genes are TRBV9 and TRBJ2-7; possible D gene TRBD1, 5 bases. V lost 0 bases and J 5 bases, leaving 15 bases between the germline ends. This CDR3 region has 15 residues. Germline lookup yields CDR1 SGDLS and CDR2 YYNGEE.

This clone was found once. The V and J genes are TRBV6-5 and TRBJ2-1; unclear D gene. Germline V gives CDR1 MNHEY, CDR2 SVGAGI. This CDR3 is 12 amino acids long. V was clipped by 4 bases and J by 7 bases, with 8 bases between them. For the CDR3, the DNA is TGTGCCAGCAGTTCTAATTCGAATGAGCAGTTCTTC. Translation gives CASSSNSNEQFF.

The chain employs TRBV30 and TRBJ2-3; D call uncertain. V lost 6 bases, J lost 0 bases, and 16 bases lay in between. The CDR3 is 15 residues long. Germline V gives CDR1 GTSNPN, CDR2 SVGIG (reference sequence). CDR3 in amino acids: CACGSQAFSTDTQYF. The DNA of the CDR3 is TGTGCCTGCGGCTCCCAGGCCTTTAGCACAGATACGCAGTATTTT.

CDR3 nucleotide sequence: TGCGCCAGCAGCACGGACAGGGAAGGGACCCAGTACTTC. Its protein product is CASSTDREGTQYF. This chain links TRBV5-1 with TRBJ2-5; 8 positions match TRBD1. CDR1 is SGHRS and CDR2 is YFSETQ in the germline V gene. CDR3 length: 13 residues. Trimming removed 4 bases from V and 7 bases from J; junction bases left unmatched: 6. The whole variable domain, remainder taken from reference TRBV5-1 and TRBJ2-5, is KAGVTQTPRYLIKTRGQQVTLSCSPISGHRSVSWYQQTPGQGLQFLFEYFSETQRNKGNFPGRFSGRQFSNSRSEMNVSTLELGDSALYLCASSTDREGTQYFGPGTRLLVL.

The rearrangement joins TRBV6-6 to TRBJ2-3; 13 nucleotides agree with TRBD2. The ends lost 5 bases at V and 3 bases at J; junction bases unmatched: 5. CDR3 length equals 16 residues. Germline V gives CDR1 MNHNY, CDR2 SVGAGI (reference sequence). The CDR3 region has the DNA TGTGCCAGCAGTCCTGGGACTAGCGGGGAGACAGATACGCAGTATTTT. Its protein is CASSPGTSGETDTQYF.

This rearrangement joins TRBV29-1 to TRBJ1-1, with D uncertain. CDR3 length equals 13 residues. Deletions cut 6 bases from V and 0 bases from J, with 11 bases between. CDR1 is SQVTM, CDR2 ANQGSEA, per germline. Here the CDR3 DNA reads TGCAGCGTCGAAATACCAGTGAACACTGAAGCTTTCTTT. This encodes CSVEIPVNTEAFF. Full variable domain (outside the CDR3, taken from reference TRBV29-1 and TRBJ1-1): SAVISQKPSRDICQRGTSLTIQCQVDSQVTMMFWYRQQPGQSLTLIATANQGSEATYESGFVIDKFPISRPNLTFSTLTVSNMSPEDSSIYLCSVEIPVNTEAFFGQGTRLTVV.

J is TRBJ2-5 and V is TRBV5-1, with D tentatively TRBD1 (5 bases). Germline V lookup: CDR1 SGHRS, CDR2 YFSETQ. The V gene lost 0 bases and the J gene lost 10 bases, with 7 bases spanning the gap. CDR3 length equals 11 residues. The CDR3 sequence is CASSLVGDQYF. CDR3 bases: TGCGCCAGCAGCTTGGTAGGGGACCAGTACTTC.

This sequence joins TRBV7-9 and TRBJ1-1; no clear D. V shed 3 bases and J shed 1 base, with 3 bases lying between them. CDR1 and CDR2 (germline): SEHNR, FQNEAQ (reference sequence). This CDR3 region has 12 residues. The CDR3 loop reads CASSFRNTEAFF. The CDR3 region has the DNA TGTGCCAGCAGCTTCAGGAACACTGAAGCTTTCTTT.

The chain carries TRBV27 and TRBJ1-1; TRBD1 matches 10 bases. CDR3 length equals 13 residues. Germline V lookup: CDR1 MNHEY, CDR2 SMNVEV (reference sequence). J gave up 9 bases and V 5 bases, and 6 bases lay outside the gene matches. CDR3 nucleotides: TGTGCCAGCAGTCCGCGGGACAGGGGTAAAGCTTTCTTT. Protein product: CASSPRDRGKAFF.

Only a few counts were recorded for this clone. This chain connects TRBV4-3 to TRBJ2-1; 12 nucleotides agree with TRBD2. The germline V gene encodes CDR1 LGHNA and CDR2 YSLEER. The CDR3 length is 15 residues. V shed 4 bases, J shed 7 bases, and the junction held 5 bases outside the gene matches. The CDR3 bases are TGCGCCAGCAGCCCGCTAGCGGGAGGGCCGAATGAGCAGTTCTTC. This encodes CASSPLAGGPNEQFF.

This clone was detected only a few times. CDR3 sequence: CASSQGVANTEAFF. The CDR3, as DNA: TGTGCCAGCAGCCAGGGGGTAGCGAACACTGAAGCTTTCTTT. The V and J genes are TRBV5-4 and TRBJ1-1; 7 nucleotides align to TRBD1. Germline V gene data show CDR1 as SGHNT and CDR2 as YYREEE (reference sequence). V trimming: 4 bases; J trimming: 1 base; junction bases outside the gene matches: 4. The CDR3 runs 14 residues.

The DNA of the CDR3 is TGTGCCTGGAGTGCCGGAGGAGCTGAAGCTTTCTTT. Translation gives CAWSAGGAEAFF. The chain carries TRBV30 and TRBJ1-1; D remains unclear. The CDR3 contains 12 residues. The V and J ends lost 1 base and 6 bases respectively, with 9 bases between them. CDR1 is GTSNPN and CDR2 is SVGIG in the germline V gene (reference sequence).

The chain recombines TRBV9 with TRBJ2-1; perhaps TRBD2 as D (7 bases). The CDR3 contains 15 residues. CDR1 and CDR2 (germline): SGDLS, YYNGEE. V was trimmed by 0 bases and J by 8 bases, leaving 15 bases between them. The CDR3 sequence: CASSVEVGGRDEQFF. DNA of the CDR3: TGTGCCAGCAGCGTAGAAGTGGGGGGGCGAGATGAGCAGTTCTTC.

A few counts support this clone. The rearrangement joins TRBV4-2 to TRBJ1-5, with D unresolved. V was pared by 1 base and J by 6 bases, with 7 bases between. The CDR3 runs to 13 residues. The V gene's germline CDR1 is LGHNA and CDR2 YNFKEQ. The CDR3 reads CASSQGTTQPQHF. CDR3 sequence (DNA): TGTGCCAGCAGCCAAGGGACTACTCAGCCCCAGCATTTT.

V gene TRBV4-3 combines with J gene TRBJ2-2; no definite D call. The CDR3 length is 16 residues. V gave up 1 base and J gave up 3 bases, with 12 bases separating them. In germline, CDR1 is LGHNA, CDR2 YSLEER. The CDR3 is CASSQGQAGDTGELFF. As DNA, the CDR3 is TGCGCCAGCAGCCAAGGGCAGGCCGGTGACACCGGGGAGCTGTTTTTT.